This T cell receptor (beta chain) derives from a study of blood T cell repertoires in COVID-19. This CDR3 comprises 13 residues. V trimming: 6 bases; J trimming: 3 bases; junction bases outside the gene matches: 5. Germline V CDR1 and CDR2: SQVTM, ANQGSEA. TCRdb's table, derived via immunoSEQ multiplex PCR, lists solely in-frame clones and lacks some. This sample carries 200,000 to 300,000 clones, roughly nine tenths of them seen once, and the ten largest clones take over 7.5%. The sequenced sample was peripheral blood. The chain combines TRBV29-1 with TRBJ1-2, with 9 bases lining up with TRBD1. The origin of this receptor is a man between 40 and 49 years old who had recovered from COVID-19. CDR3 in DNA: TGCAGCGTGCCGGGACAGGGTGACTATGGCTACACCTTC. This encodes CSVPGQGDYGYTF.